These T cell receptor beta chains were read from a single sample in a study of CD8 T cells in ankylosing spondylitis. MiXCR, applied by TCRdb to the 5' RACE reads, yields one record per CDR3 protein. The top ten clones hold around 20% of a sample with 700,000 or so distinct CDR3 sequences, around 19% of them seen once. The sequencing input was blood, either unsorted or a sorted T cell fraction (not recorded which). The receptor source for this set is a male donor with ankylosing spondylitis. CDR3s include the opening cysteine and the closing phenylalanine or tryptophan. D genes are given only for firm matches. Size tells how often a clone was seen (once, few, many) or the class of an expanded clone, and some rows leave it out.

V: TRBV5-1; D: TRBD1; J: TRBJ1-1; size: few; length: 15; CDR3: CASAESTGGYTEAFF; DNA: TGCGCCAGCGCCGAGAGTACAGGGGGCTACACTGAAGCTTTCTTT
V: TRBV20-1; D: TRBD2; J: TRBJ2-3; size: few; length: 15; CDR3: CSAATRLAGTDTQYF; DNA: TGCAGTGCAGCCACGAGACTAGCGGGCACAGATACGCAGTATTTT
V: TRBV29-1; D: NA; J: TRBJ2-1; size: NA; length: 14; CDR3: CSVEVPPSYNEQFF; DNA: TGCAGCGTTGAAGTCCCACCTTCCTACAATGAGCAGTTCTTC
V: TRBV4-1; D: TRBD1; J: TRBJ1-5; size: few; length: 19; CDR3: CASSQLSGTGGYGNQPQHF; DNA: TGCGCCAGCAGCCAACTGTCCGGGACAGGGGGGTATGGCAATCAGCCCCAGCATTTT
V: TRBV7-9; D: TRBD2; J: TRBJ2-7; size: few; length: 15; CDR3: CASSSRLAVTYEQYF; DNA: TGTGCCAGCAGCAGTAGACTAGCCGTAACCTACGAGCAGTACTTC
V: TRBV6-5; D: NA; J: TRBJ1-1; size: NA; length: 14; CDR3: CASSYFQGDTEAFF; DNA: TGTGCCAGCAGTTATTTTCAGGGAGACACTGAAGCTTTCTTT
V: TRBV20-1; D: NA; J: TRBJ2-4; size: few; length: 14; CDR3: CSANRDGAKNIQYF; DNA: TGCAGTGCTAACCGGGACGGAGCCAAAAACATTCAGTACTTC
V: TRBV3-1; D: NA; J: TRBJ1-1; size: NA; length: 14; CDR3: CASSPDRLGTEAFF; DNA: TGTGCCAGCAGCCCGGACAGATTAGGGACTGAAGCTTTCTTT
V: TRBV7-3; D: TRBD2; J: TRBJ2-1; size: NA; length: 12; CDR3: CASSNLAGEQFF; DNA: TGTGCCAGCAGCAATCTAGCGGGTGAGCAGTTCTTC
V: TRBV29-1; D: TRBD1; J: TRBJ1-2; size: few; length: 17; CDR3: CSAAYGQGLTADYGYTF; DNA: TGCAGCGCTGCCTACGGACAGGGCCTCACCGCGGACTATGGCTACACCTTC
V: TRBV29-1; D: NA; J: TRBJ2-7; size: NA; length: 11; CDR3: CSARIGEEQYF; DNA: TGCAGCGCTCGGATAGGAGAAGAGCAGTACTTC
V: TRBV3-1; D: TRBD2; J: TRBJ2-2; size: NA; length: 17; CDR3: CASSQDLAGGPSGELFF; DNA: TGTGCCAGCAGCCAAGATCTAGCGGGAGGGCCAAGCGGGGAGCTGTTTTTT
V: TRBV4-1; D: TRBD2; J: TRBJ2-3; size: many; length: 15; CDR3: CASSQERGGPDTQYF; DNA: TGCGCCAGCAGCCAAGAGCGGGGGGGCCCAGATACGCAGTATTTT
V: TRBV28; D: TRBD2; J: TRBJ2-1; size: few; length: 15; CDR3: CASSTGLDLDSEQFF; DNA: TGTGCCAGCAGTACAGGACTAGATCTAGATTCGGAGCAGTTCTTC
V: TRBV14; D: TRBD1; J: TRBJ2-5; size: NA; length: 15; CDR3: CASSSGQGYQETQYF; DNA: TGTGCCAGCAGCTCGGGACAGGGGTACCAAGAGACCCAGTACTTC
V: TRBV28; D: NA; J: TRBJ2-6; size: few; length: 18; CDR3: CASNRRRVPYSGANVLTF; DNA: TGTGCCAGCAACCGAAGGCGGGTACCTTACTCTGGGGCCAACGTCCTGACTTTC
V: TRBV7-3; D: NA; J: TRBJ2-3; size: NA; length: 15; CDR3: CASSLTPTTTDTQYF; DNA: TGTGCCAGCAGCTTAACCCCGACTACCACAGATACGCAGTATTTT
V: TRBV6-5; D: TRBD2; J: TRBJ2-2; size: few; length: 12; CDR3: CASTGGYGELFF; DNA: TGTGCCAGCACGGGGGGATACGGGGAGCTGTTTTTT
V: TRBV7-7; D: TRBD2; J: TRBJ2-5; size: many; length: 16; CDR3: CASSLGLVGGRETQYF; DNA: TGTGCTAGCAGCTTGGGACTAGTCGGAGGGAGAGAGACCCAGTACTTC
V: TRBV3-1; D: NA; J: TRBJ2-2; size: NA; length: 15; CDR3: CASSQGSVATGELFF; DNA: TGTGCCAGCAGCCAAGGGTCTGTGGCGACCGGGGAGCTGTTTTTT